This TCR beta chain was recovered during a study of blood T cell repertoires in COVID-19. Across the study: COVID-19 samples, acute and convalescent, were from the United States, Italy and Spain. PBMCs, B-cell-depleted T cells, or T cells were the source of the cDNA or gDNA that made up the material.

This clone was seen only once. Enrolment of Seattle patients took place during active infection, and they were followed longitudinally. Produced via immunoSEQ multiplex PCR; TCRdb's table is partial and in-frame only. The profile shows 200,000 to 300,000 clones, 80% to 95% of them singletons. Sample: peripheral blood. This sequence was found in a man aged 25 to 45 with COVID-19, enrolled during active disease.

The CDR3 bases are TGTGCCAGCAGCCAAACCCGGGTCGGAGAAGCTTTCTTT. Translation: CASSQTRVGEAFF. V gene TRBV7-2 combines with J gene TRBJ1-1; D unresolved. CDR1 SGHTA and CDR2 FQGNSA come from the germline V gene. Trimming took 5 bases from V and 8 from J, leaving 15 bases between them. The CDR3 has 13 amino acids.